This T cell receptor (beta chain) emerged from a study of shared T cell receptors in the human thymus. This table comes from immunoSEQ multiplex PCR, and its TCRdb copy is limited to in-frame clones, with some not included. The table lists about 710,000 clones, about 89% of them singletons. The CDR3 runs 16 residues. Germline CDR1 and CDR2: SGHTA and FQGNSA. Trimming shortened V by 2 bases and J by 8 bases, and 16 bases separated the two germline ends. These same records also appear under a second study, on human thymus T cells.

The chain has TRBV7-2 and TRBJ1-6, with D perhaps matching TRBD1 (5 bases). This clonotype originated in a boy under two years old with a congenital heart defect. Material for sequencing was thymocytes. The CDR3 loop reads CASSLSSRGLDSPLHF. CDR3 coding DNA: TGTGCCAGCAGCTTATCCTCTAGGGGTTTGGATTCACCCCTCCACTTT.